This T cell receptor (beta chain) was obtained from a study of blood T cell repertoires in COVID-19. Original analysis: Estimation of nucleated cell counts was performed using reference gene primer amplification. TCRdb's copy holds only in-frame clones and misses some; the assay was immunoSEQ multiplex PCR. That table is the source of V, J and clone size, and D and trimming were worked out from the DNA. The repertoire has roughly 280,000 clones, around four fifths of them found once; the top ten carry 3.5% to 5.5%. Looked up from germline, CDR1 is MGHRA and CDR2 is YSYEKL. The V and J ends lost 3 bases and 1 base respectively, with 10 bases between them. This CDR3 has 15 residues.

The chain joins TRBV4-1 to TRBJ1-5; tentatively, D is TRBD1 (6 bases). The receptor comes from a man between 60 and 70 years old who had recovered from COVID-19. The sequencing input was peripheral blood. CDR3 region: CASSHNQGSNQPQHF. For the CDR3, the DNA is TGCGCCAGCAGCCATAATCAGGGGAGCAATCAGCCCCAGCATTTT.